By sample fraction, the clone carrying this T cell receptor (beta chain) is medium-sized. Its specificity is unknown. Other nucleotide sequences from this sample produce the same CDR3. The sample originates from a study of T cells in localized non-small cell lung cancer. Broader study findings: In adjacent lung, a median around 57 of the top 100 tumor clones were found. Sequencing involved a lone tumor region, leaving heterogeneity possible. Longer overall survival accompanied higher blood T cell density. In uninvolved adjacent lung, T cell clonality reached its highest value, exceeding tumor.

Deletions cut 0 bases from V and 0 bases from J, with 8 bases between. Germline-derived CDR1 and CDR2 are SGDLS and YYNGEE. The CDR3 sequence is 15 residues long. TCRdb keeps only in-frame clones here, not all; method: immunoSEQ multiplex PCR. Counted here are 28,000 or so clones, roughly 87% occurring once; the ten biggest clones make up roughly 7.3%. This sequence originates from an older male donor with stage I lung adenocarcinoma. The sample in question was peripheral blood, obtained before any cancer treatment. V gene TRBV9 combines with J gene TRBJ2-3, with unresolved D. DNA of the CDR3: TGTGCCAGCAGCGTAGCTTCTAGTAGCACAGATACGCAGTATTTT. It translates to CASSVASSSTDTQYF.